The rows below give T cell receptor beta chains drawn from one sample of a study of CD8+CD57+ T cells in acquired aplastic anemia. TCRdb used MiXCR to reprocess the reads, holding one entry per CDR3 protein. This table holds some 290,000 distinct CDR3 sequences, roughly half found once. The sample consisted of sorted CD4+, CD8+, or CD8+CD57+ T cells (not recorded which) from PBMCs. These receptors were taken from a human donor with severe aplastic anemia or a healthy control (not recorded which). Each CDR3 is given with its conserved first and last residue. A D gene is named only where the DNA matches it firmly. Clone size is not always given. Where it is, it says once, few, many or a class for expanded clones.

>TRBD1|TRBJ2-5|many|TRBV20-1
TGCAGTGCTAGAGATAGGACAGGGTTGGAGACCCAGTACTTC
CSARDRTGLETQYF
>.|TRBJ2-6|few|TRBV7-9
TGTGCCAGCAGAGGGGGGGTTGCTGGGGCCAACGTCCTGACTTTC
CASRGGVAGANVLTF
>.|TRBJ1-6|.|TRBV7-2
TGTGCCAGCAGAGAGGGACGGGATAATTCACCCCTCCACTTT
CASREGRDNSPLHF
>TRBD2|TRBJ2-7|.|TRBV7-3
TGTGCCAGCAGCCCACCGACTAGCGGGAGCTCCTACGAGCAGTACTTC
CASSPPTSGSSYEQYF
>TRBD1|TRBJ2-7|many|TRBV7-8
TGTGCCAGCAGCTACCGGGACAGGGGGTACGAGCAGTACTTC
CASSYRDRGYEQYF
>.|TRBJ1-2|.|TRBV24-1
TGTGCCACCAGTGATCCATCGGCGGGGGGCGGCTACACCTTC
CATSDPSAGGGYTF
>TRBD1|TRBJ1-1|many|TRBV6-5
TGTGCCAGCGGGACAGAGAACACTGAAGCTTTCTTT
CASGTENTEAFF
>.|TRBJ1-1|.|TRBV7-2
TGTGCCAGCAGTCCCCCGGTGGACCATGAAGCTTTCTTT
CASSPPVDHEAFF
>TRBD1|TRBJ2-7|many|TRBV20-1
TGCAGTGCTTCGCGGGACAGGACCTTGGGCGAGCAGTACTTC
CSASRDRTLGEQYF
>TRBD2|TRBJ2-7|.|TRBV11-1
TGTGCCAGCAGCTTAGCCGGGACTAGCGGGAGACGGGGCGAGCAGTACTTC
CASSLAGTSGRRGEQYF
>.|TRBJ2-3|.|TRBV5-5
TGCGCCAGCAGCTTGGCCACCGGGTCTCCTAGCACAGATACGCAGTATTTT
CASSLATGSPSTDTQYF
>.|TRBJ2-3|few|TRBV29-1
TGCAGCGTTGGGGATGGACGGGATACGCAGTATTTT
CSVGDGRDTQYF
>.|TRBJ2-6|.|TRBV29-1
TGCAGCGTTGTCTCTGGGGCCAACGTCCTGACTTTC
CSVVSGANVLTF
>.|TRBJ1-1|few|TRBV20-1
TGCAGTGCTAGAGGCCGACCAAGGAACACTGAAGCTTTCTTT
CSARGRPRNTEAFF
>.|TRBJ2-7|.|TRBV19
TGTGCCAGTCAACAGGCAGGCTACGAGCAGTACTTC
CASQQAGYEQYF
>TRBD1|TRBJ2-3|many|TRBV10-3
TGTGCCATCAGTGGATGGACAGGCCAAGAGGCAGATACGCAGTATTTT
CAISGWTGQEADTQYF
>.|TRBJ1-3|many|TRBV20-1
TGCAGTGCCCCCGTCCTAGGTGGAAACACCATATATTTT
CSAPVLGGNTIYF
>TRBD1|TRBJ1-2|.|TRBV5-4
TGTGCCAGCAGGTCAACAGGGGGCACTTTCGGCTACACCTTC
CASRSTGGTFGYTF
>.|TRBJ2-5|many|TRBV14
TGTGCCAGCAGCCAATCCCCGGGCCGGGGGACCCAGTACTTC
CASSQSPGRGTQYF
>.|TRBJ2-5|few|TRBV20-1
TGCAGTGCTACAGGGGACGGTCAAGAGACCCAGTACTTC
CSATGDGQETQYF
>.|TRBJ1-1|.|TRBV7-3
TGTGCCAGCAGCTTGCAGGCCGGTTCGGCTGAAGCTTTCTTT
CASSLQAGSAEAFF
>TRBD1|TRBJ1-6|.|TRBV10-1
TGTGCCAGCAGTCTGACAGGGGGCAGTTCACCCCTCCACTTT
CASSLTGGSSPLHF
>.|TRBJ2-7|.|TRBV20-1
TGCAGCGCACGACTAGAGGACGAGCAGTACTTC
CSARLEDEQYF
>TRBD1|TRBJ1-6|.|TRBV12-3/TRBV12-4
TGTGCCAGCAGTTTCACCGGGACAGGGAATTCACCCCTCCACTTT
CASSFTGTGNSPLHF
>.|TRBJ2-1|.|TRBV24-1
TGTGCCACCAGTGGTCGGGGCAATGAGCAGTTCTTC
CATSGRGNEQFF
>.|TRBJ2-1|few|TRBV30
TGTGCCTGGAGTGAGAGTTCCTACAATGAGCAGTTCTTC
CAWSESSYNEQFF
>.|TRBJ2-7|once|TRBV6-4
TGTGCCAGCAGCGACGGACTGTACTCCTACGAGCAGTACTTC
CASSDGLYSYEQYF
>.|TRBJ2-7|once|TRBV5-1
TGCGCCAGCAGCTTGGATGGCATCCCGCTCGAGCAGTACTTC
CASSLDGIPLEQYF
>TRBD1|TRBJ2-7|few|TRBV19
TGTGCCAGTAGTATCGGACAGGGGTACGAGCAGTACTTC
CASSIGQGYEQYF
>TRBD1|TRBJ2-5|many|TRBV6-2/TRBV6-3
TGTGCCAGCATTCGAAGCGGACAGGGAGAGACCCAGTACTTC
CASIRSGQGETQYF
>.|TRBJ2-2|many|TRBV12-3/TRBV12-4
TGTGCCAGCAGGGAAACAGGGGGGGCCGGGGAGCTGTTTTTT
CASRETGGAGELFF
>.|TRBJ2-7|many|TRBV3-1
TGTGCCAGCAGCCAAGCCGGGAGCTCCTACGAGCAGTACTTC
CASSQAGSSYEQYF
>.|TRBJ1-5|.|TRBV20-1
TGCAGTGCTAGAGATGGGAGAGGGTCGGGTAGCAATCAGCCCCAGCATTTT
CSARDGRGSGSNQPQHF
>.|TRBJ1-6|.|TRBV7-2
TGTGCCAGCAGCTTTAACAGAGCTTCACCCCTCCACTTT
CASSFNRASPLHF
>.|TRBJ2-7|.|TRBV12-3/TRBV12-4
TGTGCCAGCAGACACAGGGGGGGAGCCGGGGAGCAGTACTTC
CASRHRGGAGEQYF
>.|TRBJ2-5|few|TRBV15
TGTGCCACCAGCATTGGGGGGTTAGAAGAGACCCAGTACTTC
CATSIGGLEETQYF
>.|TRBJ2-1|few|TRBV20-1
TGCAGTGCTAGTCGCGGAAGCTCCTACAATGAGCAGTTCTTC
CSASRGSSYNEQFF
>.|TRBJ2-6|.|TRBV9
TGTGCCAGCAGCGTAGTTCGGACTTTC
CASSVVRTF
>TRBD2|TRBJ2-2|.|TRBV7-3
TGTGCCAGCAGCTTAGGTCGTCGACTAGCGGGGTTGGAGATCGGGGAGCTGTTTTTT
CASSLGRRLAGLEIGELFF
>TRBD1|TRBJ1-6|.|TRBV10-3
TGTGCCATCAGTGAACGTGGGACAGACAATTCACCCCTCCACTTT
CAISERGTDNSPLHF
>TRBD1|TRBJ1-2|many|TRBV6-1
TGTGCCAGCAGTCAGGACAGGGTGATTGCTGGCTACACCTTC
CASSQDRVIAGYTF
>TRBD1|TRBJ1-6|once|TRBV5-1
TGCGCCAGCAGTTCATCCGGGACAGGGGCTTCACCCCTCCACTTT
CASSSSGTGASPLHF
>.|TRBJ2-7|.|TRBV7-9
TGTGCCAGCAGCTTGGGATGGCTGACTGACGAGCAGTACTTC
CASSLGWLTDEQYF
>.|TRBJ2-7|.|TRBV27
TGTGCCAGCAGCTACAGGGCGGGGGAGCAGTACTTC
CASSYRAGEQYF
>.|TRBJ2-3|.|TRBV24-1
TGTGCCACCAGTGATCAAGGGGCGCAAGACACAGATACGCAGTATTTT
CATSDQGAQDTDTQYF
>TRBD1|TRBJ1-5|.|TRBV12-3/TRBV12-4
TGTGCCAGCAGTTCGACAGGGCCGAGCAATCAGCCCCAGCATTTT
CASSSTGPSNQPQHF
>.|TRBJ1-1|.|TRBV18
TGTGCCAGCTCCCCGGGCGTATGGGGCGTGCCTGAAGCTTTCTTT
CASSPGVWGVPEAFF
>TRBD2|TRBJ2-3|.|TRBV24-1
TGTGCCACCAGTGATCCGCCGTGGACTAGCGGCGGAAACCGCACAGATACGCAGTATTTT
CATSDPPWTSGGNRTDTQYF
>.|TRBJ2-7|.|TRBV5-4
TGTGCCACCCAGGGGCAGGGCTACGAGCAGTACTTC
CATQGQGYEQYF
>TRBD1|TRBJ1-2|many|TRBV20-1
TGCAGTGTTTCGGGACAGGCCGGCTATGGCTACACCTTC
CSVSGQAGYGYTF
>TRBD2|TRBJ2-7|.|TRBV7-2
TGTGCCAGCAGCTCCGGGACTACCGTCTTACCCAACTTC
CASSSGTTVLPNF
>.|TRBJ1-2|.|TRBV6-5
TGTGCCAGCAGTCCCCGGTGGAACTATGGCTACACCTTC
CASSPRWNYGYTF